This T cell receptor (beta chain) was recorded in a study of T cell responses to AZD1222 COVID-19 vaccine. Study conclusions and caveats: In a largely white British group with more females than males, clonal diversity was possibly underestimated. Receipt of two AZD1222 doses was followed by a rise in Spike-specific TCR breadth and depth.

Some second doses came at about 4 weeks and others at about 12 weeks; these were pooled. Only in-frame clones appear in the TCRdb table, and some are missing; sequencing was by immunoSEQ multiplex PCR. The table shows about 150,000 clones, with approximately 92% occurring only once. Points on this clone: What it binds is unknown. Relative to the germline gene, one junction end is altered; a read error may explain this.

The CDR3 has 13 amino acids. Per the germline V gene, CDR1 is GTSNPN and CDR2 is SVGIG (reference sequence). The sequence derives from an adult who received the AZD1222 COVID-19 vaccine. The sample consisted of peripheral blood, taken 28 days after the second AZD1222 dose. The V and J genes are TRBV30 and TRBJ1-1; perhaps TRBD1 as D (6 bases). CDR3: CAWYGQMNTEAFF. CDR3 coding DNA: TGTGCCTGGTACGGACAGATGAATACTGAAGCTTTCTTT.